The 9 T cell receptor beta chains reported below all come from one sample, sequenced in a study of shared T cell receptors in the human thymus. Assay used: immunoSEQ multiplex PCR; TCRdb lists only in-frame clones, some missing. The data show hundreds of thousands of clones, approximately 89% seen once. The data were also submitted as part of a second study, on human thymus T cells.

Sequencing was performed on thymocytes. These receptor sequences come from a boy in the first two years of life with a congenital heart defect.

The V and J genes are TRBV5-1 and TRBJ2-7; possibly TRBD1 for D (6 bases). This CDR3 is built from 14 residues. Trimming took 4 bases from V and 3 from J, leaving 14 bases between them. The germline V gene encodes CDR1 SGHRS and CDR2 YFSETQ. For the CDR3, the DNA is TGCGCCAGCAGCCCGGACAGTGGTTACTACGAGCAGTACTTC. It codes for CASSPDSGYYEQYF.

The chain has TRBV7-8 and TRBJ1-5; perhaps TRBD1 as D (5 bases). V lost 3 bases and J 0 bases, leaving 6 bases between the germline ends. Germline values: CDR1 SGHVS, CDR2 FQNEAQ. This CDR3 comprises 14 residues. CDR3 sequence (DNA): TGTGCCAGCAGCTTGACAGTTAGCAATCAGCCCCAGCATTTT. This codes for CASSLTVSNQPQHF. Full variable domain (outside the CDR3, taken from reference TRBV7-8 and TRBJ1-5): GAGVSQSPRYKVAKRGQDVALRCDPISGHVSLFWYQQALGQGPEFLTYFQNEAQLDKSGLPSDRFFAERPEGSVSTLKIQRTQQEDSAVYLCASSLTVSNQPQHFGDGTRLSIL.

This clone occurred once. The chain links TRBV30 to TRBJ2-1; D is undetermined. Germline lookup yields CDR1 GTSNPN and CDR2 SVGIG (reference sequence). This CDR3 is 16 amino acids long. Trimming stripped 0 bases from V and 5 bases from J, with 17 bases between. CDR3 region: CAWSVSANIPNNEQFF. The CDR3 coding sequence is TGTGCCTGGAGTGTAAGCGCCAACATACCAAACAATGAGCAGTTCTTC.

Remarks on this clone: A junction end diverges from the germline sequence, so it may reflect a read error. This chain uses TRBV6-7 with TRBJ2-1; D uncertain. TRBV6-7 is recorded as an ORF, its role being uncertain. The CDR3 runs to 11 residues. CDR3 nucleotides: TGTGCCAGCAGCTACTGCAGTGAGCAGTTCTTC. Its translation is CASSYCSEQFF.

The V and J genes are TRBV11-2 and TRBJ1-5, with D maybe TRBD1 (6 bases). Between the trimmed V and J ends, which lost 2 bases and 4 bases, there was a span of 15 bases. There are 16 residues in the CDR3. The germline gives CDR1 SGHAT, CDR2 FQNNGV. CDR3 DNA sequence: TGTGCCAGCAGCTTAACAGGGTCGAATAGGAATCAGCCCCAGCATTTT. Amino acid sequence: CASSLTGSNRNQPQHF.

This clone appeared once. The chain uses TRBV5-5 and TRBJ2-7, with D possibly matching TRBD1 (6 bases). Germline V CDR1 and CDR2: SGHKS, YYEKEE (reference sequence). The length of the CDR3 is 14 residues. V lost 4 bases and J lost 3, with 14 bases in between. CDR3 in amino acids: CASSRLRGLYEQYF. CDR3 coding DNA: TGTGCCAGCAGCCGTCTCAGGGGCCTCTACGAGCAGTACTTC.

V and J are TRBV29-1 and TRBJ2-1, with D possibly being TRBD1 (5 bases). The V gene's germline CDR1 is SQVTM and CDR2 ANQGSEA. V lost 0 bases and J lost 6, with 15 bases in between. CDR3 size: 15 residues. This CDR3 reads CSVEDHGAGRNEQFF. The DNA of the CDR3 is TGCAGCGTTGAAGATCATGGGGCCGGACGCAATGAGCAGTTCTTC.

This sequence joins TRBV27 and TRBJ1-5; D gene uncertain. The CDR3 consists of 15 residues. Trimming pared 0 bases from V and 4 bases from J, leaving 10 bases between. Germline values: CDR1 MNHEY, CDR2 SMNVEV (reference sequence). CDR3 protein: CASSLSSGLNQPQHF. CDR3 bases: TGTGCCAGCAGTTTATCGTCGGGGTTAAATCAGCCCCAGCATTTT.

V and J are TRBV4-3 and TRBJ1-4, with D perhaps matching TRBD1 (5 bases). V lost 0 bases and J lost 8, with 22 bases in between. In germline, CDR1 is LGHNA, CDR2 YSLEER. This CDR3 comprises 18 residues. This CDR3 is CASSQDGVLKDIGEKLFF. In DNA, the CDR3 is TGCGCCAGCAGCCAAGATGGGGTTTTAAAGGACATCGGGGAAAAACTGTTTTTT.